This TCR beta chain was retrieved from a study of CD8 T cells in Susac syndrome. V lost 3 bases to trimming and J lost 5 bases, with 13 bases between them. Germline lookup yields CDR1 DFQATT and CDR2 SNEGSKA (reference sequence). This CDR3 has 13 residues. CD8+ and CD4+ T cells taken from blood had their TCR beta sequenced. In contrast to the negatively isolated CD8+ and CD4+ T cells, TEMRA cells were FACS-enriched. A quantity of about 0.45 to 1 ug RNA underwent reverse transcription using random hexamers. A multiplex approach, immunoSEQ multiplex PCR, amplified TCR beta CDR3 across 54 Vbeta and 13 Jbeta. MiXCR, run by TCRdb on the immunoSEQ multiplex PCR reads, gives a single entry per CDR3 protein. The table shows roughly 150,000 distinct CDR3 sequences, with over 95% occurring only once.

Sequenced input: CD8+ T cells from PBMCs. This receptor was obtained from a human donor with multiple sclerosis. The chain joins TRBV20-1 to TRBJ2-5; the D is unclear. This CDR3 reads CSASRWELETQYF. CDR3 in DNA: TGCAGTGCTAGCAGATGGGAACTCGAGACCCAGTACTTC.